This T cell receptor (beta chain) was sequenced for a study of blood T cell repertoires in COVID-19. Study details: Samples came from the United States, Italy and Spain, spanning acute and convalescent COVID-19. PBMCs, B-cell-depleted T cells, or T cells were the source of the cDNA or gDNA that made up the material.

The germline gives CDR1 ENHRY, CDR2 SYGVKD. Trimming took 6 bases from V and 7 from J, leaving 6 bases between them. The CDR3 runs 11 residues. How the authors handled the data: Amplified reference gene primers provided the basis for estimating nucleated cell counts. Measured with immunoSEQ multiplex PCR; TCRdb has only the in-frame clones, and not every one. That table furnishes V, J and clone size, whereas the DNA furnished D and trimming. This sample has approximately 500,000 clones, with roughly nine tenths found just once. The Seattle site enrolled patients during active infection and followed them longitudinally.

This clonotype originated in a woman aged 45-60 years with COVID-19, enrolled during active disease. V gene TRBV10-3 combines with J gene TRBJ2-2, with D hard to call. The specimen was peripheral blood. The CDR3 region has the DNA TGTGCCATCAGCCTCGGCGGGGAGCTGTTTTTT. This gives the protein CAISLGGELFF.